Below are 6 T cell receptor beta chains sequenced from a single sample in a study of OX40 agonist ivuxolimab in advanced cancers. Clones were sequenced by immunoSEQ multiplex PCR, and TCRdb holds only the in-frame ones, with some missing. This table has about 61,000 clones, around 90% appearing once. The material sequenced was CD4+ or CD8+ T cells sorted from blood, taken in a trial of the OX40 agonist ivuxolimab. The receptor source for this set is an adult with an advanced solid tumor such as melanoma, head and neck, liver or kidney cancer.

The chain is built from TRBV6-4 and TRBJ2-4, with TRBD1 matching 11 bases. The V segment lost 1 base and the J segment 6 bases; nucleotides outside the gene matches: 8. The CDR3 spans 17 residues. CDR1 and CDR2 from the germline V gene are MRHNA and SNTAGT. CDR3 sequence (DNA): TGTGCCAGCAGTGACTTTCGCTCGGACAGGGGGCGAAACATTCAGTACTTC. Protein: CASSDFRSDRGRNIQYF.

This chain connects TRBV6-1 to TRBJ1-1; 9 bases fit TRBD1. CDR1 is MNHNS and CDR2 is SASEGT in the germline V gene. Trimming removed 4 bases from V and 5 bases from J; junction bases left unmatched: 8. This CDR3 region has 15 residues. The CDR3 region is CASSATGGARTEAFF. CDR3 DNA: TGTGCCAGCAGTGCCACAGGGGGCGCGAGGACTGAAGCTTTCTTT.

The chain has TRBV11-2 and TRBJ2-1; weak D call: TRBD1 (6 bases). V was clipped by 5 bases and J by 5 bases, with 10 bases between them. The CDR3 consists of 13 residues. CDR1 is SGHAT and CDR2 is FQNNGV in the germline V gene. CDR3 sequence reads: CASSQDRHNEQFF. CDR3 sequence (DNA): TGTGCCAGCAGCCAGGACAGACACAATGAGCAGTTCTTC.

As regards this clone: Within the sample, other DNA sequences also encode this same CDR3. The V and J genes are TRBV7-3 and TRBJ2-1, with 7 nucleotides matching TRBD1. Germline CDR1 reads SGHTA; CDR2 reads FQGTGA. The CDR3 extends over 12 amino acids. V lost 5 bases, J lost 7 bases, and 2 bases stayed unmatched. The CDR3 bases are TGTGCCAGCAGCCCACAGGGGAATGAGCAGTTCTTC. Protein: CASSPQGNEQFF.

The CDR3 DNA follows: TGTGCCAGCAGCCTTCAGGAGGGGTCGGTCGGGGAGCTGTTTTTT. This translates into CASSLQEGSVGELFF. The chain uses TRBV7-8 and TRBJ2-2; D may be TRBD2 (6 bases). Germline V lookup: CDR1 SGHVS, CDR2 FQNEAQ. CDR3 length: 15 amino acids. Trimming left V 5 bases short and J 7 bases short, with 17 bases between.

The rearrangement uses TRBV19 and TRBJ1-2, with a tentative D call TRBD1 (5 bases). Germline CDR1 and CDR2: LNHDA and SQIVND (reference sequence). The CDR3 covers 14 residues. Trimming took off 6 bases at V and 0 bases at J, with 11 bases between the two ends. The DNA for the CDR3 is TGTGCCAGTAGGCGGGACTCCGCTAACTATGGCTACACCTTC. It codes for CASRRDSANYGYTF.